This T cell receptor (beta chain) was identified in a study of T-cell reconstitution after alpha-beta-depleted transplantation in children. V shed 5 bases and J shed 3 bases, with 17 bases lying between them. The CDR3 is 15 amino acids. Researchers prepared the TCRbeta library using unique molecular identifiers, the study reports. Via MiXCR, TCRdb re-called the PCR reads, giving one row per CDR3 protein. The repertoire includes some 290,000 distinct CDR3 sequences, 9.9% of them detected once, and 9.5% to 13% sits in the top ten. The gene calls are TRBV12-3 or TRBV12-4 and TRBJ2-7; no reliable D call. Sequencing was performed on PBMCs from the stem cell graft donor, taken from the stem cell graft. The receptor was isolated from a human donor who donated a stem cell graft to a child with SCID. CDR3 nucleotide sequence: TGTGCCAGCAGTCCACCATCCGGGTGGCTCTACGAGCAGTACTTC. It encodes CASSPPSGWLYEQYF.